This TCR beta chain was sequenced for a study of OX40 agonist ivuxolimab in advanced cancers. Study as a whole: Treatment of patients was with ivuxolimab, an agonistic anti-OX40 (CD134) antibody. Males comprised around 78% of the group, whose mean age was roughly 64 years (range 23 to 79). General study points: Clonal expansion by week 6 occurred in CD4+ and CD8+ blood T cells (at 0.1 to 3.0 mg/kg). Mean expanded clone counts were higher in CD8+ than CD4+ T cells.

Germline trimming cut 4 bases from V and 1 base from J; bases unmatched to any gene: 4. In germline, CDR1 is SEHNR, CDR2 FQNEAQ (reference sequence). The CDR3 covers 16 residues. About this clone itself: The antigen remains undetermined.

Repertoires were generated with immunoSEQ multiplex PCR, while TCRdb's copy carries only in-frame clones and drops some. Here the sample spans 50,000 to 65,000 clones, about 91% being singletons. This TCR derives from an adult with an advanced solid tumor such as melanoma, head and neck, liver or kidney cancer. The sample in question was CD4+ or CD8+ T cells sorted from blood, obtained in a trial of the OX40 agonist ivuxolimab. The gene calls are TRBV7-9 and TRBJ2-3, with TRBD2 matching over 11 bases. The CDR3 bases are TGTGCCAGCAGCTCAGGGACTAGCGGCCGCACAGATACGCAGTATTTT. Protein: CASSSGTSGRTDTQYF.